This entry lists 15 T cell receptor beta chains sequenced from one sample in a study of CD4 T cells in relation to SARS-CoV-2 and coronaviruses. Before the COVID-19 pandemic, during about 2011-2019, CD4+ T cells were taken from unexposed donors. CD4+ T cells were isolated from the cells after around 9 days of culture. Profiled with immunoSEQ multiplex PCR; TCRdb holds only in-frame clones, not every one. The sample has 30,000 or so clones, about three quarters seen once. Antigen specificity for these receptors is unknown. Input material: CD4+ T cells from PBMCs, cultured in vitro. The receptors were sampled from a human donor in good health.

The chain is built from TRBV28 and TRBJ1-3; D is unclear. In germline, CDR1 is MDHEN, CDR2 SYDVKM. There are 15 residues in the CDR3. The V and J ends lost 1 base and 4 bases respectively, with 11 bases between them. The CDR3 here is CASSLSPGLGNTIYF. The DNA for the CDR3 is TGTGCCAGCAGTTTATCCCCCGGGCTGGGAAACACCATATATTTT.

The genes are TRBV28 and TRBJ2-7; D may be TRBD1 (6 bases). There are 17 residues in the CDR3. Germline CDR1 MDHEN, CDR2 SYDVKM. Trimming took 5 bases from V and 0 from J, leaving 20 bases between them. For the CDR3, the DNA is TGTGCCAGCAGTCCATCGTCGGACAGATCCCTCTCCTACGAGCAGTACTTC. Translated, it gives CASSPSSDRSLSYEQYF.

This chain connects TRBV14 to TRBJ1-2; D ambiguous. V was cut by 2 bases and J by 3 bases, with 7 bases left in between. Germline CDR1 and CDR2: SGHDN and FVKESK. CDR3 length: 13 residues. CDR3 DNA sequence: TGTGCCAGCAGCCAAAACGTGGACTATGGCTACACCTTC. Translation gives CASSQNVDYGYTF.

The chain is built from TRBV25-1 and TRBJ2-3; 9 nucleotides align to TRBD1. The CDR3 is 16 amino acids. Germline assignment: CDR1 MGHDK and CDR2 SYGVNS. With 0 bases clipped from V and 5 bases from J, the junction kept 6 bases outside the gene matches. The CDR3 reads CASSEYGTGMGDTQYF. The CDR3 DNA is TGTGCCAGCAGTGAATATGGGACAGGGATGGGAGATACGCAGTATTTT.

This clone has only one observation. The chain combines TRBV4-3 with TRBJ1-2, with D unclear. The CDR3 spans 14 residues. Germline values: CDR1 LGHNA, CDR2 YSLEER. The V and J ends lost 3 bases and 7 bases respectively, with 15 bases between them. CDR3 nucleotides: TGCGCCAGCAGCCAGACGGCGGTGGCAGGTGGCTACACCTTC. Protein: CASSQTAVAGGYTF.

The gene calls are TRBV5-5 and TRBJ1-4; 7 positions match TRBD1. This CDR3 has 15 residues. Per germline, CDR1 SGHKS and CDR2 YYEKEE (reference sequence). The ends lost 4 bases at V and 2 bases at J; junction bases unmatched: 5. CDR3 sequence (DNA): TGTGCCAGCAGCAGAACAGGGGAGACTAATGAAAAACTGTTTTTT. Protein: CASSRTGETNEKLFF.

The chain recombines TRBV10-1 with TRBJ2-3; TRBD2 matches 12 bases. V was pared by 4 bases and J by 3 bases, with 17 bases of the junction left unmatched. CDR1 and CDR2 (germline): WNHNN, SYGVQD (reference sequence). The CDR3 covers 20 residues. The CDR3 is CASSGGGLNLAGGRTDTQYF. The DNA of the CDR3 is TGCGCCAGCAGTGGGGGGGGACTAAATCTAGCGGGGGGGCGGACAGATACGCAGTATTTT.

The V gene is TRBV28, the J gene TRBJ1-1; D is unclear. Trimming left V 4 bases short and J 1 base short, with 13 bases between. The germline V gene encodes CDR1 MDHEN and CDR2 SYDVKM. This CDR3 is built from 15 residues. The CDR3 here is CASSYAHSQNTEAFF. The CDR3 DNA reads as TGTGCCAGCAGTTATGCCCATTCCCAGAACACTGAAGCTTTCTTT.

The V gene is TRBV2, the J gene TRBJ2-1, with 7 positions matching TRBD2. The junction had 13 bases not matched to a gene; V was cut back by 0 bases and J by 8 bases. CDR3 size: 17 residues. From germline, CDR1 is SNHLY and CDR2 FYNNEI. DNA of the CDR3: TGTGCCAGCAGTGAAGCTCCTAGCGGTCACTTATTTGATGAGCAGTTCTTC. Its protein product is CASSEAPSGHLFDEQFF.

The rearrangement links TRBV12-3 or TRBV12-4 to TRBJ1-1; D ambiguous. The CDR3 contains 13 residues. Trimming took 3 bases from V and 4 from J, leaving 9 bases between them. CDR3 bases: TGTGCCAGCAGTTTGTTGTCCGCCACTGAAGCTTTCTTT. Protein sequence: CASSLLSATEAFF.

CDR3 region: CASSTVGRETQYF. CDR3 sequence (DNA): TGTGCCAGCAGCACCGTAGGGCGGGAGACCCAGTACTTC. The rearrangement uses TRBV7-2 and TRBJ2-5; the D is unclear. CDR3 size: 13 residues. V lost 5 bases, J lost 5 bases, and 12 bases lay in between. Germline CDR1 SGHTA, CDR2 FQGNSA.

V and J are TRBV9 and TRBJ2-7; maybe TRBD1 (6 bases). V dropped 4 bases and J dropped 0 bases, with 11 bases sitting between them. CDR1 and CDR2 from the germline V gene are SGDLS and YYNGEE. The CDR3 is 14 amino acids. Here the CDR3 reads CASSRGQASYEQYF. The CDR3 region has the DNA TGTGCCAGCAGCCGGGGACAAGCCTCCTACGAGCAGTACTTC.

This clone was observed a handful of times. This sequence joins TRBV7-2 and TRBJ2-3; 8 nucleotides match TRBD2. CDR1 is SGHTA, CDR2 FQGNSA, per germline. The J segment lost 10 bases and the V segment lost 1 base, leaving 19 bases of the junction unmatched. The CDR3 runs 18 residues. CDR3 in amino acids: CASSLDVGSGTYGVAQYF. The CDR3 DNA follows: TGTGCCAGCAGCTTAGATGTTGGTAGCGGGACTTATGGGGTTGCGCAGTATTTT. The full variable domain, rest sourced from reference TRBV7-2 and TRBJ2-3, is GAGVSQSPSNKVTEKGKDVELRCDPISGHTALYWYRQSLGQGLEFLIYFQGNSAPDKSGLPSDRFSAERTGGSVSTLTIQRTQQEDSAVYLCASSLDVGSGTYGVAQYFGPGTRLTVL.

The gene calls are TRBV19 and TRBJ2-7, with 8 bases lining up with TRBD2. The CDR3 has 13 amino acids. CDR1 is LNHDA and CDR2 is SQIVND in the germline V gene (reference sequence). Unmatched junction bases numbered 1, after V lost 4 bases and J lost 2 bases. The CDR3 bases are TGTGCCAGTAGTAAGGGACTAGCCTACGAGCAGTACTTC. Its translation is CASSKGLAYEQYF.

This clone was observed a handful of times. The J gene is TRBJ2-1, the V gene TRBV18; TRBD1 matches 9 bases. The CDR3 length is 13 residues. Losses at the gene ends were 3 bases for V and 9 bases for J; bases not matched to a gene: 3. Germline V gives CDR1 KGHSH, CDR2 LQKENI. The CDR3 nucleotides read TGTGCCAGCTCACCGGGACAGGGACGTGAGCAGTTCTTC. Translated: CASSPGQGREQFF.